Following are 20 T cell receptor beta chains from one sample sequenced in a study of blood T cells in healthy people across ages. The authors ran a second PCR of roughly 6 to 12 cycles using a sample-barcoded 5' primer and a J-beta primer mix. TCRdb reprocessed the 5' RACE reads via MiXCR and lists one record per CDR3 protein. Among some 1.5 million distinct CDR3 sequences listed, over 25% were seen once. Sequenced input: blood. The receptors derive from a woman aged 25 to 39 in good health.

The chain joins TRBV29-1 to TRBJ1-1; TRBD1 might be the D (5 bases). With 7 bases removed from V and 5 bases from J, the gap between germline ends came to 17 bases. Germline loops: CDR1 SQVTM, CDR2 ANQGSEA. This CDR3 is built from 13 residues. Here the CDR3 DNA reads TGCAGCGCCCGGGGACCCGGGAGGACTGAAGCTTTCTTT. Translating it yields CSARGPGRTEAFF.

This clonotype was counted at least ten times. The chain recombines TRBV12-3 or TRBV12-4 with TRBJ2-2, with a possible D match to TRBD1 (5 bases). The length of the CDR3 is 13 residues. V lost 5 bases, J lost 6 bases, and 10 bases lay in between. The CDR3 DNA reads as TGTGCCAGCAGTCGCACAGGAGCCGGGGAGCTGTTTTTT. Its translation: CASSRTGAGELFF.

A remark on this clonotype: One end of the junction is discordant with germline, which a read error may explain. This chain uses TRBV5-1 with TRBJ2-3, with 7 bases lining up with TRBD2. The CDR3 extends over 16 amino acids. CDR1 SGHRS and CDR2 YFSETQ come from the germline V gene. The DNA for the CDR3 is TGCCCCAGCAGCGGGGACCCTCAGAGGCCTACAGATACGCAGTATTTT. Translation gives CPSSGDPQRPTDTQYF.

At least ten counts were recorded for this clonotype. The chain couples TRBV28 to TRBJ2-7; D is undetermined. This CDR3 has 12 amino acids. The V and J ends lost 7 bases and 2 bases respectively, with 9 bases between them. From germline, CDR1 is MDHEN and CDR2 SYDVKM. CDR3 in amino acids: CASTSRAYEQYF. The CDR3 DNA reads TGTGCCAGCACCTCCCGGGCCTACGAGCAGTACTTC.

This clonotype has more than one count but fewer than ten. V and J are TRBV15 and TRBJ2-3; D remains ambiguous. This CDR3 is built from 12 residues. Deletions cut 3 bases from V and 8 bases from J, with 9 bases between. Germline CDR1 and CDR2: LNHNV and YYDKDF (reference sequence). The DNA of the CDR3 is TGTGCCACCAGCAGTTCCCGGAGTACGCAGTATTTT. Its protein is CATSSSRSTQYF.

This clonotype occurred a few times. The rearrangement joins TRBV24-1 to TRBJ2-7; no clear D gene. The germline V gene encodes CDR1 KGHDR and CDR2 SFDVKD. CDR3 length: 14 amino acids. V gave up 0 bases and J gave up 3 bases, with 8 bases separating them. This chain's CDR3 is CATSDLRSGYEQYF. The CDR3 nucleotides are TGTGCCACCAGTGATTTGAGGTCGGGCTACGAGCAGTACTTC.

The J gene is TRBJ2-5, the V gene TRBV3-1, with TRBD2 identical over 7 bases. The length of the CDR3 is 15 residues. Germline V gene data show CDR1 as LGHDT and CDR2 as YNNKEL (reference sequence). Losses at the gene ends were 4 bases for V and 13 bases for J; bases not matched to a gene: 18. The CDR3 nucleotides read TGTGCCAGCAGCCTATACCCTAGCGGATACTACGAGCGGTACTTC. It translates to CASSLYPSGYYERYF.

This clonotype was seen a few times. The chain has TRBV5-1 and TRBJ1-4, with a weak D call TRBD1 (6 bases). V was clipped by 3 bases and J by 0 bases, with 12 bases between them. This CDR3 contains 16 residues. Germline V CDR1 and CDR2: SGHRS, YFSETQ. CDR3 protein: CASSSGTPATNEKLFF. CDR3 nucleotides: TGCGCCAGCAGCTCCGGGACACCGGCAACTAATGAAAAACTGTTTTTT.

The gene calls are TRBV7-2 and TRBJ2-7; possibly TRBD1 or TRBD2 for D (6 bases each). Trimming removed 5 bases at V and 1 base at J, with 15 bases between. Germline loops: CDR1 SGHTA, CDR2 FQGNSA. The CDR3 loop spans 15 amino acids. The CDR3 reads CASSPGGGGSYEQYF. In DNA, the CDR3 is TGTGCCAGCAGCCCCGGGGGCGGTGGATCCTACGAGCAGTACTTC.

This clonotype has just a few counts. CDR3 protein: CASSLLGGTVNEQFF. The CDR3 DNA follows: TGCGCCAGCAGCTTGTTGGGGGGGACGGTCAATGAGCAGTTCTTC. This chain uses TRBV5-1 with TRBJ2-1; 7 bases are a match to TRBD2. Germline V CDR1 and CDR2: SGHRS, YFSETQ. V lost 1 base to trimming and J lost 6 bases; unmatched junction nucleotides: 7. The CDR3 sequence is 15 residues long. The full variable domain, its missing parts supplied by reference TRBV5-1 and TRBJ2-1, is KAGVTQTPRYLIKTRGQQVTLSCSPISGHRSVSWYQQTPGQGLQFLFEYFSETQRNKGNFPGRFSGRQFSNSRSEMNVSTLELGDSALYLCASSLLGGTVNEQFFGPGTRLTVL.

The chain links TRBV29-1 to TRBJ1-1; D remains ambiguous. Trimming took 4 bases from V and 2 from J, leaving 8 bases between them. Germline CDR1 reads SQVTM; CDR2 reads ANQGSEA. The CDR3 totals 12 residues. CDR3 sequence: CSVGYFNTEAFF. DNA of the CDR3: TGCAGCGTTGGATACTTTAACACTGAAGCTTTCTTT.

The chain employs TRBV6-2 or TRBV6-3 and TRBJ1-1; TRBD1 is a possible D gene (6 bases). Trimming took off 5 bases at V and 4 bases at J, with 17 bases between the two ends. The CDR3 covers 15 residues. From germline, CDR1 is MNHEY and CDR2 SVGEGT. CDR3 sequence: CASSATGTWSTEAFF. In DNA, the CDR3 is TGTGCCAGCAGTGCCACAGGGACCTGGAGCACTGAAGCTTTCTTT.

At least ten counts were recorded for this clonotype. The chain employs TRBV7-4 and TRBJ2-7, with 7 positions matching TRBD1. The CDR3 has 16 residues. The V and J ends lost 4 bases and 1 base, in that order; junction bases with no gene match: 10. CDR1 is SGHVT and CDR2 is SQSDAQ in the germline V gene. CDR3: CASSSPLGDRSYEQYF. The CDR3 region has the DNA TGTGCCAGCAGCTCGCCTCTTGGGGACAGATCCTACGAGCAGTACTTC.

V gene TRBV5-1 combines with J gene TRBJ1-4; D ambiguous. The V end was cut by 2 bases, the J end by 7 bases, with 12 bases between. Germline V lookup: CDR1 SGHRS, CDR2 YFSETQ. This CDR3 is 14 amino acids long. The CDR3 DNA reads TGCGCCAGCAGCTTTATTGGCCGGGGTGAAAAACTGTTTTTT. It codes for CASSFIGRGEKLFF.

Turning to this clonotype: At one boundary the junction diverges from the germline segment, which might be a read error. J is TRBJ1-2 and V is TRBV10-3, with 8 nucleotides matching TRBD1. CDR1 and CDR2 (germline): ENHRY, SYGVKD. The CDR3 length is 14 residues. CDR3: CAIRESGQVVGYTF. For the CDR3, the DNA is TGTGCCATCAGGGAGTCGGGACAGGTAGTTGGCTACACCTTC.

This chain uses TRBV20-1 with TRBJ1-4, with 9 bases that match TRBD1. V was pared by 3 bases and J by 3 bases, with 8 bases of the junction left unmatched. The CDR3 length is 16 residues. Germline lookup yields CDR1 DFQATT and CDR2 SNEGSKA (reference sequence). The CDR3 DNA reads as TGCAGTGCTAGCGGGCCACAGGGGGCGTCTAATGAAAAACTGTTTTTT. Translating gives CSASGPQGASNEKLFF.

This clonotype was seen a few times. The chain couples TRBV6-2 or TRBV6-3 to TRBJ2-5; D not resolved. Trimming removed 2 bases at V and 4 bases at J, with 17 bases between. Germline V gives CDR1 MNHEY, CDR2 SVGEGT. The CDR3 has 16 residues. CDR3 in amino acids: CASSYGLEGSPETQYF. The CDR3 DNA sequence: TGTGCCAGCAGTTACGGTCTAGAAGGCTCCCCAGAGACCCAGTACTTC.

The chain uses TRBV10-3 and TRBJ1-6; no clear D. The CDR3 consists of 14 residues. The germline gives CDR1 ENHRY, CDR2 SYGVKD. V lost 0 bases, J lost 9 bases, and 9 bases lay in between. CDR3 in amino acids: CAISESGIGSPLHF. The CDR3 DNA sequence: TGTGCCATCAGTGAGTCAGGCATAGGTTCACCCCTCCACTTT.

Remarks on this clonotype: This may be a read error: a much more frequent sequence differs by one nucleotide. The chain employs TRBV10-3 and TRBJ2-1; 8 bases match TRBD2. This CDR3 has 15 residues. Germline-derived CDR1 and CDR2 are ENHRY and SYGVKD. CDR3 nucleotides: TGTGCCATCCGGACTAGCTCGAGCTCCTACAATGAGCAGCTCTTC. This sequence encodes CAIRTSSSSYNEQLF.

In this sample, this clonotype turned up a few times. The CDR3 region is CASSLKRGSQETQYF. The CDR3 DNA is TGTGCCAGCAGCTTGAAGAGGGGGAGTCAAGAGACCCAGTACTTC. This chain links TRBV5-4 with TRBJ2-5; TRBD1 is a possible D gene (6 bases). V was pared by 1 base and J by 2 bases, with 12 bases between. The CDR3 sequence is 15 residues long. Looked up from germline, CDR1 is SGHNT and CDR2 is YYREEE (reference sequence).